This T cell receptor beta chain was observed in a study of blood T cell repertoires in COVID-19. Study-level background: The origin of the acute and convalescent COVID-19 samples was the United States, Italy and Spain.

Sequencing used immunoSEQ multiplex PCR; TCRdb keeps in-frame clones, though not all of them. Of about 230,000 clones in the sample, under 90% were seen once. This CDR3 spans 15 amino acids. Losses at the gene ends were 4 bases for V and 4 bases for J; bases not matched to a gene: 7. From germline, CDR1 is SGHRS and CDR2 YFSETQ. Seattle patient enrollment occurred during active infection, with longitudinal follow-up thereafter. The chain links TRBV5-1 to TRBJ2-7; TRBD1 aligns across 11 bases. The receptor was derived from a man in his forties or fifties with COVID-19, enrolled during active disease. Sequencing was done on a sample of peripheral blood. The CDR3 here is CASSPGQGAVYEQYF. The CDR3 coding sequence is TGCGCCAGCAGCCCTGGACAGGGGGCTGTGTACGAGCAGTACTTC. Full variable domain (outside the CDR3, taken from reference TRBV5-1 and TRBJ2-7): KAGVTQTPRYLIKTRGQQVTLSCSPISGHRSVSWYQQTPGQGLQFLFEYFSETQRNKGNFPGRFSGRQFSNSRSEMNVSTLELGDSALYLCASSPGQGAVYEQYFGPGTRLTVT.